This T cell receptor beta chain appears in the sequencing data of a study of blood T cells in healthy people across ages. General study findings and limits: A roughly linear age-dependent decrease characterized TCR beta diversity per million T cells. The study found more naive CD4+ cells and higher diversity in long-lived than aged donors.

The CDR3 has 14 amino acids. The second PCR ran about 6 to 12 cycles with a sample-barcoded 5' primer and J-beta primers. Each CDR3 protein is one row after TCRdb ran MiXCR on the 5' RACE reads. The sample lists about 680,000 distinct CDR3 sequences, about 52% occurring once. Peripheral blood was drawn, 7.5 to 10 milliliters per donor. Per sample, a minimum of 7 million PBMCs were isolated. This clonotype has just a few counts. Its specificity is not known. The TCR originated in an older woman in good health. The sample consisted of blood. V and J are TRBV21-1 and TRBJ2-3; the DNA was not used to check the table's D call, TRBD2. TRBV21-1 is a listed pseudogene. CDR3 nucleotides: TGTGCCAGCAGCAAAGAGGGCCCCAGAGATACGCAGTATTTT. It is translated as CASSKEGPRDTQYF.